This TCR beta chain was identified during a study of spatial heterogeneity in lung cancer. Study context: Sequenced follow-up PBMC samples came a median of roughly 2 years after resection, where available.

Time point given: blood at routine non-recurrence follow-up after resection. Germline V gene sequence: CDR1 SGDLS, CDR2 YYNGEE. V was cut by 3 bases and J by 2 bases, with 7 bases left in between. CDR3 length: 13 amino acids. This clonotype was observed many times. TCRdb reanalysed the 5' RACE reads using MiXCR and keeps one entry per CDR3 protein. The sample consists of about 36,000 distinct CDR3 sequences, more than 6.5% of them appearing once. This specimen consisted of PBMCs, obtained at follow-up. The sequence was collected from a male donor with early-stage non-small cell lung cancer. The chain links TRBV9 to TRBJ2-3; D call uncertain. Here the CDR3 DNA reads TGTGCCAGCAGCGCCGCCAACACAGATACGCAGTATTTT. Translated, it gives CASSAANTDTQYF.